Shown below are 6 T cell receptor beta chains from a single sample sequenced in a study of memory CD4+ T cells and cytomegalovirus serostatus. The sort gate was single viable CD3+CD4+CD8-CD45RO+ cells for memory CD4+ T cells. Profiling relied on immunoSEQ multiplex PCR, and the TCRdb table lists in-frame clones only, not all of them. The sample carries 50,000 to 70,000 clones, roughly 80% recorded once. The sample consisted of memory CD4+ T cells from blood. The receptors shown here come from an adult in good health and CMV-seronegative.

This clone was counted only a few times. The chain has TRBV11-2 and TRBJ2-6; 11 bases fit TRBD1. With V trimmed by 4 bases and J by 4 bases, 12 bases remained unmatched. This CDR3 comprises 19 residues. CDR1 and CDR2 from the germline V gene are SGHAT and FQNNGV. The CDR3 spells CASSSLIGQGAEGANVLTF. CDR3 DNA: TGTGCCAGCAGCTCCCTCATCGGACAGGGGGCTGAAGGGGCCAACGTCCTGACTTTC.

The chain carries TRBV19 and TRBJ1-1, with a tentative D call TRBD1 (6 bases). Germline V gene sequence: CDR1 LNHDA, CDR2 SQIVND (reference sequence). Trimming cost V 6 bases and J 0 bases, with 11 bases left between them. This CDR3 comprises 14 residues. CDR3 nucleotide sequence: TGTGCCAGTAGGAGCAGGGGTTTGAACACTGAAGCTTTCTTT. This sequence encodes CASRSRGLNTEAFF.

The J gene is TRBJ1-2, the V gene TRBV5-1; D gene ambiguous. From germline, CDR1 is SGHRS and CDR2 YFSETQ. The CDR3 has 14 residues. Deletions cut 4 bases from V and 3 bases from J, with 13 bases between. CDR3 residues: CASSREANDYGYTF. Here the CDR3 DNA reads TGCGCCAGCAGCCGAGAGGCAAACGACTATGGCTACACCTTC.

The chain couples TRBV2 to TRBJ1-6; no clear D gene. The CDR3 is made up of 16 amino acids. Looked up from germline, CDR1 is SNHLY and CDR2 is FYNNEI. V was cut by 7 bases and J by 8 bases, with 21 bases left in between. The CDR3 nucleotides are TGTGCCAGCAAAGGGTACCAGAACCCCTTGGATTCACCCCTCCACTTT. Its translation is CASKGYQNPLDSPLHF.

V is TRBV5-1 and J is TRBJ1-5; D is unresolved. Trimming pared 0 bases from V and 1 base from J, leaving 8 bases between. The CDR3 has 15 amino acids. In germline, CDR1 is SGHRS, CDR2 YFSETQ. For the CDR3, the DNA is TGCGCCAGCAGCTTGGAGGGAGGAAGCAATCAGCCCCAGCATTTT. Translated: CASSLEGGSNQPQHF.

The CDR3 spells CATQSRDSGNTEAFF. The CDR3 coding sequence is TGTGCCACCCAGTCCCGGGACAGTGGAAACACTGAAGCTTTCTTT. The chain joins TRBV2 to TRBJ1-1, with 7 bases identical to TRBD1. After removal of 10 bases from V and 2 bases from J, the junction contained 13 bases not matched to a gene. The CDR3 contains 15 residues. Germline lookup yields CDR1 SNHLY and CDR2 FYNNEI. The variable domain in full, completed from reference TRBV2 and TRBJ1-1, reads EPEVTQTPSHQVTQMGQEVILRCVPISNHLYFYWYRQILGQKVEFLVSFYNNEISEKSEIFDDQFSVERPDGSNFTLKIRSTKLEDSAMYFCATQSRDSGNTEAFFGQGTRLTVV.